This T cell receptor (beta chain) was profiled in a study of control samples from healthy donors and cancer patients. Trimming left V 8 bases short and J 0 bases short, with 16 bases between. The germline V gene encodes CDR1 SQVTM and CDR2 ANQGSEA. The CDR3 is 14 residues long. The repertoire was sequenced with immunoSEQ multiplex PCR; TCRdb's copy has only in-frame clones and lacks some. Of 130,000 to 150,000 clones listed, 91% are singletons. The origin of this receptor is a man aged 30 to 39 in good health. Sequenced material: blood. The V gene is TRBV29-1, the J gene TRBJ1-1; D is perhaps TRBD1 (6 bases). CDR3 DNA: TGCAGCTTGGAAGGGGGAGAATTGAACACTGAAGCTTTCTTT. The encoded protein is CSLEGGELNTEAFF.